The source of this TCR beta chain is a study of human T cells and chemical hapten exposure. Study-level information: Application of 0.01% DPC to the upper back was done by patch test, with a reading at 6 days.

Details on this clonotype: No antigen is known for it.

Findings and limits, study-wide: DPC sensitization left the count of TCRs above 1 in 1000 unchanged.

Time point of the sample: patch test 3, about 24 weeks after DPC sensitization. Described treatment: therapeutic diphenylcyclopropenone sensitization with weekly scalp DPC. Patch tests were applied only after blood draws. Someone pulled total RNA out of unfractionated whole blood. TCRdb analysed the RACE reads with MiXCR anew, one entry per CDR3 protein. The table has tens of thousands of distinct CDR3 sequences, 8.5% to 14% seen once. Germline V lookup: CDR1 MNHEY, CDR2 SMNVEV (reference sequence). The CDR3 runs 15 residues. The V end was cut by 4 bases, the J end by 6 bases, with 16 bases between. This sequence joins TRBV27 and TRBJ1-5; D might be TRBD1 (6 bases). This material consisted of whole blood, taken in connection with sensitization to the hapten diphenylcyclopropenone (DPC). The receptor was derived from a woman between 50 and 59 years old with alopecia areata. Some clones in this sample may be carry-over from other donors' samples. CDR3 bases: TGTGCCAGCAGTTCGAAGGGACGGGGGCCTCAGCCCCAGCATTTT. As protein: CASSSKGRGPQPQHF.